This TCR beta chain was recovered during a study of CD8 T cells in Susac syndrome. The germline V gene encodes CDR1 MNHEY and CDR2 SMNVEV (reference sequence). This CDR3 has 15 amino acids. The V end lost 0 bases, the J end lost 2 bases, and 10 bases lay between the germline ends. TEMRA cells underwent FACS enrichment and CD8+ and CD4+ T cells underwent negative isolation. With random hexamers, reverse transcription was performed on about 0.5 to 1 ug of RNA. TCRdb reprocessed the immunoSEQ multiplex PCR reads via MiXCR and lists one record per CDR3 protein. The table lists fewer than 100,000 distinct CDR3 sequences, roughly nine tenths of them singletons.

The receptor was derived from a human donor with multiple sclerosis. The chain recombines TRBV27 with TRBJ2-5; no firm D call. The sequencing input was CD8+ T cells from PBMCs. The CDR3 region is CASSLSPNWQETQYF. CDR3 DNA sequence: TGTGCCAGCAGTTTATCCCCGAATTGGCAAGAGACCCAGTACTTC.